The clone carrying this T cell receptor beta chain was seen a handful of times. TCRdb fed the RT-PCR reads into MiXCR, producing one record per CDR3 protein. The sample has about 700,000 distinct CDR3 sequences, 15% to 17% seen once. These data belong to a study of response to subunit inactivated influenza vaccine. The clonotype comes from a middle-aged man who received an inactivated influenza vaccine. The source was PBMCs from blood, collected 11 to 12 days after vaccination.

CDR3 nucleotides: TGCGCCAGCAGCTTAGGCTGGGGTCAAGGCTACACCTTC. Translated, it gives CASSLGWGQGYTF. The chain links TRBV5-1 to TRBJ1-2; no reliable D call. Looked up from germline, CDR1 is SGHRS and CDR2 is YFSETQ. V was clipped by 2 bases and J by 8 bases, with 13 bases between them. This CDR3 has 13 residues.